One sample yielded the 14 T cell receptor beta chains listed below, sequenced in a study of shared clonotypes between healthy human individuals. Method: immunoSEQ multiplex PCR; TCRdb's copy keeps in-frame clones and lacks some. The top ten clones hold more than 1.5% of a sample with around 1.9 million clones, over 85% of them seen once. Naivety among CD8 cells was defined by CD45RO negativity and positive CCR7 selection, thereby excluding terminally differentiated effector memory CD45RA+ cells. Sample: naive CD8+ T cells from PBMCs. These receptors all come from a man younger than 35 in good health. Some clones in this sample may be carry-over from other donors' samples.

This chain joins TRBV5-1 and TRBJ2-1; 10 bases line up with TRBD2. The CDR3 has 14 amino acids. Trimming took 3 bases from V and 9 from J; bases not matched to a gene: 6. Germline assignment: CDR1 SGHRS and CDR2 YFSETQ. As DNA, the CDR3 is TGCGCCAGCAGCTCAGCGGGAGGGCCAGGTGAGCAGTTCTTC. Amino acid sequence: CASSSAGGPGEQFF.

This clone appeared a few times. The chain combines TRBV5-6 with TRBJ1-5; TRBD1 aligns across 7 bases. J was trimmed by 6 bases and V by 4 bases; bases with no gene match: 7. This CDR3 has 14 residues. Germline lookup yields CDR1 SGHDT and CDR2 YYEEEE. The DNA of the CDR3 is TGTGCCAGCAGCGAAGGGGGCTGGAGTCAGCCCCAGCATTTT. Protein product: CASSEGGWSQPQHF.

This clone came up once. The V and J genes are TRBV6-1 and TRBJ2-6; D gene ambiguous. The CDR3 totals 13 residues. CDR1 and CDR2 from the germline V gene are MNHNS and SASEGT. V shed 11 bases and J shed 3 bases, with 11 bases lying between them. The CDR3 spells CAATPIGANVLTF. CDR3 sequence (DNA): TGTGCCGCCACCCCCATTGGGGCCAACGTCCTGACTTTC.

The chain recombines TRBV7-9 with TRBJ1-4; no firm D call. The V gene's germline CDR1 is SEHNR and CDR2 FQNEAQ (reference sequence). CDR3 length equals 14 residues. Trimming shortened V by 1 base and J by 8 bases, and 11 bases separated the two germline ends. This CDR3 is CASSLGTGKEKLFF. The CDR3 DNA follows: TGTGCCAGCAGCTTAGGGACGGGTAAAGAAAAACTGTTTTTT.

The chain joins TRBV28 to TRBJ1-1; 8 bases line up with TRBD1. J gave up 10 bases and V 3 bases, and 10 bases lay outside the gene matches. The CDR3 contains 14 residues. CDR1 is MDHEN, CDR2 SYDVKM, per germline. CDR3 in amino acids: CASSFDFRGQTAFF. CDR3 in DNA: TGTGCCAGCAGTTTCGATTTCAGGGGGCAAACAGCTTTCTTT. The entire variable domain, with the rest obtained from reference TRBV28 and TRBJ1-1, is as follows: DVKVTQSSRYLVKRTGEKVFLECVQDMDHENMFWYRQDPGLGLRLIYFSYDVKMKEKGDIPEGYSVSREKKERFSLILESASTNQTSMYLCASSFDFRGQTAFFGQGTRLTVV.

The CDR3 loop is CASSPSIDEQYF. CDR3 nucleotide sequence: TGTGCCAGCAGCCCCTCAATCGACGAGCAGTACTTC. This chain links TRBV5-8 with TRBJ2-7, with D hard to call. Germline CDR1 reads SGHTS; CDR2 reads YDEGEE. V dropped 4 bases and J dropped 5 bases, with 10 bases sitting between them. The CDR3 contains 12 residues.

The chain uses TRBV4-1 and TRBJ2-1, with 11 bases that match TRBD2. The V segment lost 4 bases and the J segment 5 bases; nucleotides outside the gene matches: 7. The germline gives CDR1 MGHRA, CDR2 YSYEKL. This CDR3 region has 16 residues. The CDR3, as DNA: TGCGCCAGCAGCCTTCCCACTAGCGGGAGAAACAATGAGCAGTTCTTC. It yields the protein CASSLPTSGRNNEQFF.

The J gene is TRBJ1-2, the V gene TRBV2; D is unclear. The CDR3 is made up of 16 amino acids. V gave up 0 bases and J gave up 4 bases, with 15 bases separating them. Per the germline V gene, CDR1 is SNHLY and CDR2 is FYNNEI. DNA for the CDR3: TGTGCCAGCAGTGAAGCTCCCGGACTGGAGATCTATGGCTACACCTTC. It specifies CASSEAPGLEIYGYTF.

CDR3 residues: CASSSSGILYEQYF. The CDR3 region has the DNA TGTGCCAGCAGCTCAAGCGGCATCCTCTACGAGCAGTACTTC. This chain joins TRBV5-4 and TRBJ2-5; TRBD2 is a possible D gene (5 bases). Matching the DNA end better, TRBJ2-7 makes the J call doubtful. CDR1 SGHNT and CDR2 YYREEE come from the germline V gene (reference sequence). This CDR3 has 14 amino acids.

This rearrangement joins TRBV11-2 to TRBJ2-7, with D perhaps matching TRBD1 (6 bases). Per germline, CDR1 SGHAT and CDR2 FQNNGV. The length of the CDR3 is 14 residues. Deletions cut 7 bases from V and 3 bases from J, with 16 bases between. CDR3 bases: TGTGCCAGCAACTCAGGGGCGGTGGTCTACGAGCAGTACTTC. Amino acids: CASNSGAVVYEQYF.

This sequence joins TRBV9 and TRBJ2-1; either TRBD1 or TRBD2 may fit D (5 bases each). V was pared by 3 bases and J by 8 bases, with 12 bases between. CDR1 is SGDLS, CDR2 YYNGEE, per germline. CDR3 size: 13 residues. CDR3 DNA sequence: TGTGCCAGCAGCGAGGGACCCCTCTATGAGCAGTTCTTC. This gives the protein CASSEGPLYEQFF. Supplemented by reference TRBV9 and TRBJ2-1, the full variable domain reads DSGVTQTPKHLITATGQRVTLRCSPRSGDLSVYWYQQSLDQGLQFLIQYYNGEERAKGNILERFSAQQFPDLHSELNLSSLELGDSALYFCASSEGPLYEQFFGPGTRLTVL.

This chain links TRBV28 with TRBJ2-2; TRBD1 aligns across 9 bases. This CDR3 contains 17 residues. CDR1 and CDR2 (germline): MDHEN, SYDVKM. V lost 3 bases and J lost 3; bases outside the gene matches: 8. The CDR3 sequence is CASSFLHGTGYTGELFF. DNA for the CDR3: TGTGCCAGCAGTTTCCTCCACGGGACAGGGTACACCGGGGAGCTGTTTTTT.

This clone turned up a few times. This chain links TRBV30 with TRBJ1-1; D gene uncertain. CDR3 length: 14 residues. The germline V gene encodes CDR1 GTSNPN and CDR2 SVGIG (reference sequence). The ends were cut back, 3 bases at V and 1 base at J, with 12 bases in the middle. CDR3 sequence (DNA): TGTGCCTGGAGGGCTAGGGTCGGGAACACTGAAGCTTTCTTT. Its translation is CAWRARVGNTEAFF.

This chain uses TRBV6-1 with TRBJ2-7; TRBD1 agrees at 9 bases. V lost 1 base to trimming and J lost 6 bases; unmatched junction nucleotides: 1. Germline-derived CDR1 and CDR2 are MNHNS and SASEGT. The CDR3 runs to 13 residues. CDR3 coding DNA: TGTGCCAGCAGTGAAGACAGGGGGCGCGAGCAGTACTTC. Translating it yields CASSEDRGREQYF.